The next 3 T cell receptor beta chains were all read from a single sample in a study of blood T cell repertoires in COVID-19 (dated by TCRdb to 2019 to 2021). The method was the immunoSEQ multiplex PCR assay. TCRdb's version of the immuneACCESS table is confined to in-frame rearrangements and falls short of the full clone set. An unresolved V gene accounts for under half of the shortfall where checked; the remainder is of unknown origin. This sample has approximately 160,000 clones in its table, and about 86% of those were observed once. The top ten clonotypes cover under 4.5% of the sample. Input material: peripheral blood. These receptors originate from an older woman with acute or convalescent COVID-19.

The rearrangement uses TRBV9 and TRBJ2-2; TRBD1 matches at 9 bases. The germline V gene has CDR1 SGDLS and CDR2 YYNGEE. The CDR3 has 15 amino acids. V lost 4 bases and J lost 6; bases outside the gene matches: 7. The CDR3 DNA is TGTGCCAGCAGCCCGGACAGGGGTTACGCCGGGGAGCTGTTTTTT. It is translated as CASSPDRGYAGELFF.

The rearrangement uses TRBV5-6 and TRBJ2-2; a weak D match, TRBD1 (6 bases). Trimming pared 2 bases from V and 1 base from J, leaving 9 bases between. CDR3 length equals 15 residues. Germline CDR1 reads SGHDT; CDR2 reads YYEEEE. For the CDR3, the DNA is TGTGCCAGCAGCTTCGGACAGCTGAACACCGGGGAGCTGTTTTTT. Amino acids: CASSFGQLNTGELFF.

This clone was counted between two and nine times. The chain links TRBV11-2 to TRBJ2-5; TRBD2 aligns across 7 bases. The CDR3 runs 15 residues. The V gene end was trimmed by 3 bases and the J gene end by 5 bases; junction bases not matched to a gene: 9. The V gene's germline CDR1 is SGHAT and CDR2 FQNNGV. CDR3 sequence: CASSLSHGGWETQYF. As DNA, the CDR3 is TGTGCCAGCAGCTTGTCCCACGGGGGGTGGGAGACCCAGTACTTC.